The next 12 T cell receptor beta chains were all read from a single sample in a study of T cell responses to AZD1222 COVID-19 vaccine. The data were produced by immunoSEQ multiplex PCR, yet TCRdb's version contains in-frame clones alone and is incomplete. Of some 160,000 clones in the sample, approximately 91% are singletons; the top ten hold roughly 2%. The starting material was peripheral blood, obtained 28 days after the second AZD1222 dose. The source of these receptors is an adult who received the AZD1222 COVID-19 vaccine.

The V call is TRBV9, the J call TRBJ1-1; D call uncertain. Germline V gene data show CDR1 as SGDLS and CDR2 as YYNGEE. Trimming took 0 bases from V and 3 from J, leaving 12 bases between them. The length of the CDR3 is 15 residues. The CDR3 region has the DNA TGTGCCAGCAGCGTAGCAGTGGAGGGTTACACTGAAGCTTTCTTT. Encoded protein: CASSVAVEGYTEAFF.

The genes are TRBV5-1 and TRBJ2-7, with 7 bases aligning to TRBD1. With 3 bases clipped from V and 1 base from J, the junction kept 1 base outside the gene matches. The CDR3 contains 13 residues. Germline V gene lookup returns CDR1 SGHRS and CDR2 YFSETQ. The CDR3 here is CASSWTGSYEQYF. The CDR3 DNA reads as TGCGCCAGCAGCTGGACAGGATCCTACGAGCAGTACTTC.

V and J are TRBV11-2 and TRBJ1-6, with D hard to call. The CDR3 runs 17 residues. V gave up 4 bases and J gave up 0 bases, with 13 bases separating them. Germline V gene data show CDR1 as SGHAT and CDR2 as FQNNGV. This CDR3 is CASSSGEISSYNSPLHF. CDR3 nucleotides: TGTGCCAGCAGCTCTGGGGAAATCAGCTCCTATAATTCACCCCTCCACTTT.

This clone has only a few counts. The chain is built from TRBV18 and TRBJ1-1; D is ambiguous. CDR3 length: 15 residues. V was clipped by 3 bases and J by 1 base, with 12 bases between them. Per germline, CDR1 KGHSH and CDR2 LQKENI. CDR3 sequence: CASSPAQMGNTEAFF. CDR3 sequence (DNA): TGTGCCAGCTCACCGGCACAGATGGGGAACACTGAAGCTTTCTTT. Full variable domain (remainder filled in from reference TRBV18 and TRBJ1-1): NAGVMQNPRHLVRRRGQEARLRCSPMKGHSHVYWYRQLPEEGLKFMVYLQKENIIDESGMPKERFSAEFPKEGPSILRIQQVVRGDSAAYFCASSPAQMGNTEAFFGQGTRLTVV.

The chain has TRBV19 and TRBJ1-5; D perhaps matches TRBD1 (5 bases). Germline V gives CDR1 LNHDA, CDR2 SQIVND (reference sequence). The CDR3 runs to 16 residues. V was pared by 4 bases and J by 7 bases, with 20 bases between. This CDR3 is CASSTYNRGRRQPQHF. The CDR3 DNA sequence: TGTGCCAGTAGTACTTATAACCGGGGGAGAAGGCAGCCCCAGCATTTT.

The CDR3 DNA reads TGTGCCAGCAGCCAAGATTCGAGGAACACTGAAGCTTTCTTT. Its translation is CASSQDSRNTEAFF. The rearrangement uses TRBV4-2 and TRBJ1-1; D not certain. The CDR3 has 14 amino acids. V was pared by 0 bases and J by 1 base, with 6 bases between. CDR1 is LGHNA, CDR2 YNFKEQ, per germline.

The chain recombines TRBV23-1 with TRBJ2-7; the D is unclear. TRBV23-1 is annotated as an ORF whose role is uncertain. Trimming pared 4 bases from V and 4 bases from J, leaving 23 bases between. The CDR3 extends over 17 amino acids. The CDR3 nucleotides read TGCGCCAGCAGTCGAAAATCACCACGACCTACATGTTACGAGCAGTACTTC. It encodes CASSRKSPRPTCYEQYF.

The DNA for the CDR3 is TGTGCCAGCAGTTTACAGCGGGGAGGCGGCTACACCTTC. Encoded protein: CASSLQRGGGYTF. This sequence joins TRBV28 and TRBJ1-2; D ambiguous. Germline V gene sequence: CDR1 MDHEN, CDR2 SYDVKM. The germline V and J ends were trimmed by 2 bases and 8 bases, with 12 bases remaining between them. The CDR3 is 13 amino acids.

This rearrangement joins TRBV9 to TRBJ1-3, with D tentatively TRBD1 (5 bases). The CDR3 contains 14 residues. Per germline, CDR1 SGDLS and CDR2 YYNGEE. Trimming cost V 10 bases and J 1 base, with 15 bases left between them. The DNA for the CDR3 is TGTGCCTCAAACCGGGGGATTTCTGGAAACACCATATATTTT. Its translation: CASNRGISGNTIYF.

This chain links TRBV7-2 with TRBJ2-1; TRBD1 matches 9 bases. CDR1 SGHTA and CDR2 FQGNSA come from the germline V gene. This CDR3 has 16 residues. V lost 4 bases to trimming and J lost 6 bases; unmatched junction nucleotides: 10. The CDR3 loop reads CASSSQGQTGGNEQFF. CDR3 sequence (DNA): TGTGCCAGCAGCTCTCAAGGACAGACAGGGGGCAATGAGCAGTTCTTC. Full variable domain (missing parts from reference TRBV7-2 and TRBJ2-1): GAGVSQSPSNKVTEKGKDVELRCDPISGHTALYWYRQSLGQGLEFLIYFQGNSAPDKSGLPSDRFSAERTGGSVSTLTIQRTQQEDSAVYLCASSSQGQTGGNEQFFGPGTRLTVL.

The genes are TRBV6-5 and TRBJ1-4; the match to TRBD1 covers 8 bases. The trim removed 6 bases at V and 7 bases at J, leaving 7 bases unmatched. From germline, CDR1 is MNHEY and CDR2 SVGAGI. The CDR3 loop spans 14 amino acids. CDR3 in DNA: TGTGCCAGCAGGCACGGACAGGGCTCTGAAAAACTGTTTTTT. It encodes CASRHGQGSEKLFF.

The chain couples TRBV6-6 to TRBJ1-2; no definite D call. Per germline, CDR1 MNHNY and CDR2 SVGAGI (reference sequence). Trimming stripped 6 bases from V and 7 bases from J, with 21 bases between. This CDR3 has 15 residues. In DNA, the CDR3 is TGTGCCAGCAGCCACCAGGCCTCACAAGGGAGTGGCTACACCTTC. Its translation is CASSHQASQGSGYTF.